The 13 T cell receptor beta chains reported below all come from one sample, sequenced in a study of cytomegalovirus exposure and HLA in healthy donors. Sequenced by immunoSEQ multiplex PCR; TCRdb stores in-frame clones only, minus some. The sample includes about 200,000 clones, around 80% of them seen just once. Source material: PBMCs. All receptors derive from a woman under 40 in good health and CMV-seropositive.

This chain links TRBV2 with TRBJ1-1; the D gene is possibly TRBD1 (6 bases). CDR1 is SNHLY, CDR2 FYNNEI, per germline. CDR3 length: 15 amino acids. Trimming took off 8 bases at V and 1 base at J, with 17 bases between the two ends. CDR3 residues: CASLDSGHPNTEAFF. The CDR3, as DNA: TGTGCCAGCTTAGACTCGGGACACCCGAACACTGAAGCTTTCTTT.

The chain uses TRBV2 and TRBJ2-3; possibly TRBD1 for D (6 bases). The length of the CDR3 is 14 residues. In germline, CDR1 is SNHLY, CDR2 FYNNEI. The V and J ends lost 5 bases and 4 bases respectively, with 13 bases between them. CDR3: CASSSTGFPDTQYF. CDR3 nucleotide sequence: TGTGCCAGCAGTAGTACAGGGTTCCCAGATACGCAGTATTTT.

The V call is TRBV5-1, the J call TRBJ2-1; D is undetermined. Germline-derived CDR1 and CDR2 are SGHRS and YFSETQ. The CDR3 has 13 amino acids. Deletions cut 0 bases from V and 10 bases from J, with 11 bases between. CDR3 residues: CASSLVGGREQFF. The CDR3 nucleotides are TGCGCCAGCAGCTTGGTGGGTGGCAGGGAGCAGTTCTTC.

This sequence joins TRBV28 and TRBJ1-1, with D possibly matching TRBD1 (5 bases). Germline V gene sequence: CDR1 MDHEN, CDR2 SYDVKM. Deletions cut 7 bases from V and 2 bases from J, with 8 bases between. The CDR3 extends over 12 amino acids. The CDR3 DNA follows: TGTGCCAGCATTGGGGCAAACACTGAAGCTTTCTTT. Residues: CASIGANTEAFF.

This clone was seen only a few times. This chain connects TRBV19 to TRBJ2-1; D may be TRBD2 (6 bases). The ends were cut back, 2 bases at V and 6 bases at J, with 8 bases in the middle. CDR1 is LNHDA and CDR2 is SQIVND in the germline V gene (reference sequence). The CDR3 runs 13 residues. CDR3 residues: CASSILATNEQFF. In DNA form, the CDR3 reads TGTGCCAGTAGTATACTAGCGACCAATGAGCAGTTCTTC.

This chain uses TRBV19 with TRBJ1-2; D may be TRBD1 (5 bases). Germline V gene data show CDR1 as LNHDA and CDR2 as SQIVND (reference sequence). The CDR3 is 14 residues long. V was trimmed by 6 bases and J by 3 bases, leaving 14 bases between them. In DNA, the CDR3 is TGTGCCAGTAGAAAACCCAGGGTTGACTATGGCTACACCTTC. Residues: CASRKPRVDYGYTF.

This rearrangement joins TRBV27 to TRBJ2-7; 15 positions match TRBD2. The length of the CDR3 is 17 residues. Germline assignment: CDR1 MNHEY and CDR2 SMNVEV (reference sequence). Trimming took 9 bases from V and 4 from J; bases not matched to a gene: 13. CDR3 in DNA: TGTGCCAGTGGGGGGGGACTAGCGGGAGGAGTTAGGTACGAGCAGTACTTC. Translation: CASGGGLAGGVRYEQYF.

V is TRBV5-6 and J is TRBJ1-3; D is uncertain. The CDR3 is 16 amino acids. The germline CDR1 and CDR2 sequences are SGHDT and YYEEEE. Trimming pared 3 bases from V and 0 bases from J, leaving 13 bases between. CDR3: CASSSLPTGSGNTIYF. CDR3 in DNA: TGTGCCAGCAGCTCCCTACCTACTGGCTCTGGAAACACCATATATTTT.

This chain joins TRBV5-1 and TRBJ2-3; possible D gene TRBD1, 6 bases. CDR1 and CDR2 from the germline V gene are SGHRS and YFSETQ. V lost 2 bases and J lost 1, with 11 bases in between. This CDR3 is built from 15 residues. Here the CDR3 DNA reads TGCGCCAGCAGCTTACAGGGCATCGGCACAGATACGCAGTATTTT. The encoded protein is CASSLQGIGTDTQYF.

CDR3 amino acids: CSVPRGQGGYTF. In nucleotides, the CDR3 is TGCAGCGTTCCCAGGGGGCAGGGCGGCTACACCTTC. This chain links TRBV29-1 with TRBJ1-2; 8 bases are shared with TRBD1. Germline loops: CDR1 SQVTM, CDR2 ANQGSEA. The CDR3 runs 12 residues. After removal of 5 bases from V and 8 bases from J, the junction contained 7 bases not matched to a gene.

The chain is built from TRBV5-4 and TRBJ2-1; a weak D match, TRBD2 (6 bases). The CDR3 length is 12 residues. CDR1 and CDR2 (germline): SGHNT, YYREEE (reference sequence). The ends were cut back, 4 bases at V and 15 bases at J, with 17 bases in the middle. The chain's CDR3 is CASSIYGGYAFF. The CDR3 nucleotides are TGTGCCAGCAGCATTTATGGGGGGTATGCGTTCTTC.

The CDR3 loop is CASSLSSEPYTDTQYF. Written as DNA, the CDR3 is TGTGCCAGCAGTTTATCGTCGGAGCCCTACACAGATACGCAGTATTTT. The genes are TRBV27 and TRBJ2-3; D unresolved. The CDR3 sequence is 16 residues long. The V gene lost 0 bases and the J gene lost 2 bases, with 12 bases spanning the gap. Germline CDR1 and CDR2: MNHEY and SMNVEV (reference sequence).

This chain joins TRBV6-1 and TRBJ2-7, with D possibly TRBD2 on 6 matching bases. Germline CDR1 and CDR2: MNHNS and SASEGT. The V end lost 4 bases, the J end lost 5 bases, and 15 bases lay between the germline ends. There are 14 residues in the CDR3. The CDR3 coding sequence is TGTGCCAGCAGTGTCGGAGGGTTAGGTCACGAGCAGTACTTC. Its translation: CASSVGGLGHEQYF.